This entry concerns a single T cell receptor (beta chain). Using immunoSEQ multiplex PCR, the repertoire was profiled, and TCRdb retains in-frame clones only, with some absent. The table records around 50,000 clones, about nine tenths of them present only once. These data originate in a study of T cell changes during pregnancy in multiple sclerosis. The CDR3 totals 16 residues. Germline V CDR1 and CDR2: SGHTA, FQGTGA. V shed 0 bases and J shed 4 bases, with 13 bases lying between them. The sequences come from CD4+ T cells from peripheral blood mononuclear cells, collected after pregnancy. The source of this sequence is a female donor in good health, enrolled as a control in a pregnancy study. The chain has TRBV7-3 and TRBJ2-1; perhaps TRBD1 as D (6 bases). The CDR3 reads CASSLTPGQRYNEQFF. The CDR3 DNA follows: TGTGCCAGCAGCTTAACACCGGGACAAAGATACAATGAGCAGTTCTTC.